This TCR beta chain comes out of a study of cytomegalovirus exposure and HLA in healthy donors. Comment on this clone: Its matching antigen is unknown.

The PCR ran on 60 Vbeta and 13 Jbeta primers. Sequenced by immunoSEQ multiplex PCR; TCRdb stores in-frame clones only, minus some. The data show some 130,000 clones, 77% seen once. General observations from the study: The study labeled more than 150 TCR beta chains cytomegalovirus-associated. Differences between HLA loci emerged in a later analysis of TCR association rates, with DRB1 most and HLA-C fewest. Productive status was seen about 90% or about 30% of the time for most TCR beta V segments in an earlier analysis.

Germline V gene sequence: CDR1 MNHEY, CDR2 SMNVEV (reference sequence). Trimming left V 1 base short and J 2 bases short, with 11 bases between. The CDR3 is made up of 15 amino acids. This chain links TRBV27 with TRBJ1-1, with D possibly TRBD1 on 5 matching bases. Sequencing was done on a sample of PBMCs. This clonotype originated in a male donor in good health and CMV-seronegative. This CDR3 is CASSLYMGPNTEAFF. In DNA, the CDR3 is TGTGCCAGCAGTTTATATATGGGGCCTAACACTGAAGCTTTCTTT.